This TCR beta chain was documented in a study of blood T cells in healthy people across ages. V was shortened by 1 base and J by 1 base, with 11 bases between the two germline ends. Germline V gives CDR1 WSHSY, CDR2 SAAADI. The CDR3 is 15 amino acids. Of note for this clonotype: The antigen is not known.

A J-beta primer mix and a sample-barcoded 5' primer were used in a second PCR of about 6 to 12 cycles. Via MiXCR, TCRdb re-called the 5' RACE reads, giving one row per CDR3 protein. Of 1.5 million to 2 million distinct CDR3 sequences in the sample, 28% were seen once. Overall study results and limits: Aged donors had fewer naive CD4+ cells and lower diversity than long-lived donors.

The specimen was blood. The TCR was taken from a woman under 40 in good health. The rearrangement links TRBV10-2 to TRBJ2-7; D gene unclear. This chain's CDR3 is CASSEWGRRSYEQYF. The CDR3 DNA is TGCGCCAGCAGTGAGTGGGGTCGCCGGTCCTACGAGCAGTACTTC.